The 27 T cell receptor beta chains presented below share a single source sample, sequenced in a study of T-cell reconstitution after alpha-beta-depleted transplantation in children. As it was prepared, the TCRbeta library received unique molecular identifiers. TCRdb analysed the PCR reads with MiXCR anew, one entry per CDR3 protein. The repertoire holds 610,000 or so distinct CDR3 sequences, with around 27% as singletons. The source was PBMCs, collected before TCRalphabeta/CD19-depleted stem cell transplant. Receptors were obtained from a boy under two years old with Wiskott-Aldrich syndrome, due to receive a stem cell transplant.

Only a few counts were recorded for this clonotype. The chain joins TRBV5-1 to TRBJ2-1; D remains unclear. V gave up 8 bases and J gave up 12 bases, with 18 bases separating them. Germline-derived CDR1 and CDR2 are SGHRS and YFSETQ. CDR3 length: 12 amino acids. The CDR3, as DNA: TGCGCCAGAAACCAAGGCGCCGGCGGGCAGTTCTTC. Its protein is CARNQGAGGQFF.

The chain recombines TRBV7-8 with TRBJ2-1; 12 nucleotides line up with TRBD2. Germline values: CDR1 SGHVS, CDR2 FQNEAQ. The junction had 17 bases not matched to a gene; V was cut back by 5 bases and J by 6 bases. The CDR3 consists of 19 residues. In DNA form, the CDR3 reads TGTGCCAGCAGCCTCGAACGCCTAGCGGGAGGGCCTTTAAGCAATGAGCAGTTCTTC. Protein: CASSLERLAGGPLSNEQFF.

The V gene is TRBV5-1, the J gene TRBJ2-3, with unresolved D. Trimming pared 1 base from V and 6 bases from J, leaving 12 bases between. Germline loops: CDR1 SGHRS, CDR2 YFSETQ. The CDR3 covers 14 residues. The CDR3 DNA follows: TGCGCCAGCAGCTTGTCCTCATTGAGGGATACGCAGTATTTT. This encodes CASSLSSLRDTQYF.

The gene calls are TRBV25-1 and TRBJ2-1; D unclear. V lost 10 bases to trimming and J lost 0 bases, with 13 bases between them. The CDR3 loop spans 14 amino acids. Per the germline V gene, CDR1 is MGHDK and CDR2 is SYGVNS. CDR3 DNA: TGTGCCACCAAAGGGTCTGTCTCCTACAATGAGCAGTTCTTC. It codes for CATKGSVSYNEQFF.

As concerns this clonotype: The junction does not match germline at one end; this may be a read error. The chain is built from TRBV5-1 and TRBJ2-3; 7 bases fit TRBD2. The CDR3 sequence is 14 residues long. Germline assignment: CDR1 SGHRS and CDR2 YFSETQ. The CDR3 here is CVSSDTSGTDTQYF. CDR3 coding DNA: TGCGTCAGCAGCGATACTAGCGGCACAGATACGCAGTATTTT.

The chain employs TRBV12-3 or TRBV12-4 and TRBJ2-1, with 8 bases aligning to TRBD2. The CDR3 loop spans 17 amino acids. V lost 5 bases and J lost 4; bases outside the gene matches: 13. The CDR3 DNA is TGTGCCAGCAGTCTTATTGGCGGGAGGTCTCTATACAATGAGCAGTTCTTC. Residues: CASSLIGGRSLYNEQFF.

This clonotype was found once. The chain recombines TRBV6-1 with TRBJ2-3; 12 positions match TRBD1. Germline CDR1 is MNHNS and CDR2 is SASEGT. With V trimmed by 5 bases and J by 7 bases, 7 bases remained unmatched. The CDR3 is 15 amino acids. CDR3 nucleotide sequence: TGTGCCAGCAGTCCCGGGACAGGGGGCGTGAATACGCAGTATTTT. The encoded protein is CASSPGTGGVNTQYF.

The chain recombines TRBV5-1 with TRBJ1-1; D gene uncertain. Trimming removed 1 base at V and 5 bases at J, with 12 bases between. The CDR3 extends over 14 amino acids. Germline V lookup: CDR1 SGHRS, CDR2 YFSETQ. The CDR3 region is CASSLRPVGTEAFF. Written as DNA, the CDR3 is TGCGCCAGCAGCTTGCGGCCGGTGGGGACTGAAGCTTTCTTT.

The chain employs TRBV12-3 or TRBV12-4 and TRBJ1-4; no definite D call. This CDR3 is built from 12 residues. V gave up 2 bases and J gave up 8 bases, with 6 bases separating them. The CDR3 reads CASSLSSEKLFF. CDR3 in DNA: TGTGCCAGCAGTTTATCCTCCGAAAAACTGTTTTTT.

The V and J genes are TRBV7-2 and TRBJ1-5; 8 bases agree with TRBD1. CDR3 length: 15 residues. From germline, CDR1 is SGHTA and CDR2 FQGNSA. Losses at the gene ends were 2 bases for V and 2 bases for J; bases not matched to a gene: 2. The CDR3 DNA reads TGTGCCAGCAGCTTAAAGACAGGGGGCAATCAGCCCCAGCATTTT. Amino acid sequence: CASSLKTGGNQPQHF.

As DNA, the CDR3 is TGCGCCAGCAGCTTCCGATTCCAGGGGGCAGTCAACGAGCAGTACTTC. This gives the protein CASSFRFQGAVNEQYF. The chain recombines TRBV5-1 with TRBJ2-7; 8 positions match TRBD1. Trimming at V came to 2 bases and at J to 5 bases, leaving 12 bases not matched to a gene. CDR1 is SGHRS, CDR2 YFSETQ, per germline. The CDR3 runs to 16 residues.

This chain connects TRBV11-2 to TRBJ1-1; 7 bases agree with TRBD1. Germline CDR1 reads SGHAT; CDR2 reads FQNNGV. J gave up 4 bases and V 5 bases, and 13 bases lay outside the gene matches. The CDR3 spans 16 residues. The CDR3 bases are TGTGCCAGCAGCAAAAGACAGGGAAGTTTTGCCACTGAAGCTTTCTTT. This translates into CASSKRQGSFATEAFF.

V gene TRBV5-1 combines with J gene TRBJ2-7, with 9 nucleotides matching TRBD2. The CDR3 is 16 amino acids. CDR1 and CDR2 (germline): SGHRS, YFSETQ. Losses at the gene ends were 3 bases for V and 2 bases for J; bases not matched to a gene: 9. The CDR3 DNA reads TGCGCCAGCAGCTCCCGGGTGGCTAGCGGGACCTACGAGCAGTACTTC. It translates to CASSSRVASGTYEQYF.

This clonotype was picked up a small number of times. This chain uses TRBV3-1 with TRBJ1-1, with 12 positions matching TRBD1. The length of the CDR3 is 16 residues. CDR1 LGHDT and CDR2 YNNKEL come from the germline V gene (reference sequence). V shed 2 bases, J shed 4 bases, and the junction held 5 bases outside the gene matches. The CDR3 loop reads CASSQYGTGGLTEAFF. The CDR3 DNA follows: TGTGCCAGCAGCCAATACGGGACAGGGGGCCTCACTGAAGCTTTCTTT.

The sample holds a few counts of this clonotype. The chain recombines TRBV5-1 with TRBJ2-1; 7 nucleotides line up with TRBD1. The CDR3 spans 13 residues. J lost 6 bases, V lost 4 bases, and 4 bases had no gene match. Germline V gene lookup returns CDR1 SGHRS and CDR2 YFSETQ. This CDR3 reads CASSPYRGNEQFF. The CDR3 bases are TGCGCCAGCAGCCCGTACAGGGGCAATGAGCAGTTCTTC.

Only a few counts were recorded for this clonotype. The gene calls are TRBV10-3 and TRBJ2-2; tentatively, D is TRBD1 or TRBD2 (5 bases each). The CDR3 has 14 amino acids. Germline-derived CDR1 and CDR2 are ENHRY and SYGVKD. Trimming pared 10 bases from V and 3 bases from J, leaving 15 bases between. The CDR3 reads CATAGTGYTGELFF. CDR3 sequence (DNA): TGTGCCACGGCCGGGACGGGGTACACCGGGGAGCTGTTTTTT.

This clonotype was seen many times. The gene calls are TRBV27 and TRBJ2-2, with 7 bases lining up with TRBD1. The germline V gene encodes CDR1 MNHEY and CDR2 SMNVEV (reference sequence). V shed 5 bases and J 4 bases; nucleotides not matched to a gene: 1. The length of the CDR3 is 13 residues. The CDR3 coding sequence is TGTGCCAGCAGTCGGGACAGCACCGGGGAGCTGTTTTTT. Its protein product is CASSRDSTGELFF.

This clonotype was seen only a few times. The chain couples TRBV20-1 to TRBJ2-7; 8 positions match TRBD1. V shed 4 bases and J 3 bases; nucleotides not matched to a gene: 5. Per the germline V gene, CDR1 is DFQATT and CDR2 is SNEGSKA (reference sequence). This CDR3 has 13 residues. In DNA, the CDR3 is TGCAGTGCTATTAGACAGGGGAGCTACGAGCAGTACTTC. This sequence encodes CSAIRQGSYEQYF.

This clonotype was recorded a few times. The rearrangement joins TRBV29-1 to TRBJ1-1, with D possibly being TRBD1 (5 bases). The CDR3 has 13 amino acids. V lost 4 bases to trimming and J lost 5 bases, with 14 bases between them. From germline, CDR1 is SQVTM and CDR2 ANQGSEA. The CDR3 DNA is TGCAGCGTTGGCCCAGGGCTGGGGACTGAAGCTTTCTTT. This gives the protein CSVGPGLGTEAFF.

This chain joins TRBV20-1 and TRBJ2-7; no firm D call. Germline V gene data show CDR1 as DFQATT and CDR2 as SNEGSKA (reference sequence). The CDR3 is 13 residues long. Trimming removed 0 bases from V and 5 bases from J, with 11 bases in between. CDR3 in DNA: TGCAGTGCTAGAGACGCAGGCGTTCACGAGCAGTACTTC. It is translated as CSARDAGVHEQYF.

The CDR3 is CASSLIRGRSGDYEQYF. As DNA, the CDR3 is TGTGCCAGCAGCTTAATCCGGGGGCGAAGCGGAGACTACGAGCAGTACTTC. The chain has TRBV7-9 and TRBJ2-7; tentatively, D is TRBD1 or TRBD2 (6 bases each). V was cut by 2 bases and J by 3 bases, with 20 bases left in between. CDR3 length equals 17 residues. Germline V gene sequence: CDR1 SEHNR, CDR2 FQNEAQ (reference sequence).

This chain uses TRBV20-1 with TRBJ2-2, with TRBD2 matching over 9 bases. The V gene end was trimmed by 0 bases and the J gene end by 3 bases; junction bases not matched to a gene: 2. In germline, CDR1 is DFQATT, CDR2 SNEGSKA (reference sequence). This CDR3 has 15 residues. The CDR3 coding sequence is TGCAGTGCTAGAGATGGCGGGAGGGACACCGGGGAGCTGTTTTTT. This sequence encodes CSARDGGRDTGELFF.

The chain carries TRBV5-1 and TRBJ2-1; D gene unclear. The V gene lost 7 bases and the J gene lost 8 bases, with 10 bases spanning the gap. The CDR3 loop spans 11 amino acids. Looked up from germline, CDR1 is SGHRS and CDR2 is YFSETQ. The CDR3 spells CASRELDEQFF. CDR3 nucleotide sequence: TGCGCCAGCCGAGAGCTAGATGAGCAGTTCTTC. Based on the CDR3 plus reference TRBV5-1 and TRBJ2-1, the full variable domain is KAGVTQTPRYLIKTRGQQVTLSCSPISGHRSVSWYQQTPGQGLQFLFEYFSETQRNKGNFPGRFSGRQFSNSRSEMNVSTLELGDSALYLCASRELDEQFFGPGTRLTVL.

This clonotype was seen only a few times. The rearrangement links TRBV7-7 to TRBJ2-1; 7 bases match TRBD1. Germline V gene sequence: CDR1 SSHAT, CDR2 FNYEAQ (reference sequence). The CDR3 sequence is 13 residues long. Unmatched junction bases numbered 4, after V lost 3 bases and J lost 8 bases. The CDR3 region has the DNA TGTGCCAGCAGCTTGGCCGGGACAGATGAGCAGTTCTTC. It encodes CASSLAGTDEQFF.

The J gene is TRBJ1-3, the V gene TRBV20-1, with 7 nucleotides matching TRBD1. V lost 6 bases, J lost 1 base, and 9 bases stayed unmatched. The germline V gene has CDR1 DFQATT and CDR2 SNEGSKA (reference sequence). This CDR3 comprises 15 residues. Written as DNA, the CDR3 is TGCAGTGCCACGGACAGGTCCCGGTCTGGAAACACCATATATTTT. It yields the protein CSATDRSRSGNTIYF.

The chain combines TRBV20-1 with TRBJ2-3; D is unclear. Per the germline V gene, CDR1 is DFQATT and CDR2 is SNEGSKA (reference sequence). The CDR3 length is 13 residues. Trimming left V 2 bases short and J 3 bases short, with 9 bases between. CDR3 DNA: TGCAGTGCTAGACCCGACGGAACAGATACGCAGTATTTT. Translation: CSARPDGTDTQYF.

This sequence joins TRBV6-5 and TRBJ2-5, with TRBD2 identical over 9 bases. CDR1 is MNHEY and CDR2 is SVGAGI in the germline V gene. After removal of 2 bases from V and 5 bases from J, the junction contained 6 bases not matched to a gene. The CDR3 sequence is 15 residues long. CDR3 sequence reads: CASSYGSGRGETQYF. DNA of the CDR3: TGTGCCAGCAGTTACGGTAGCGGGAGAGGGGAGACCCAGTACTTC.